What follows are 22 T cell receptor beta chains derived from one specimen sequenced in a study of blood T cell repertoires in COVID-19. The table came from immunoSEQ multiplex PCR; TCRdb's copy has only in-frame clones and leaves some out. Here the sample spans roughly 24,000 clones, approximately 86% being singletons. Sequencing was performed on peripheral blood. The source of these receptors is a human donor in a cohort sampled during active COVID-19.

The chain has TRBV7-6 and TRBJ2-7; 8 bases are shared with TRBD1. This CDR3 has 16 residues. CDR1 is SGHVS and CDR2 is FNYEAQ in the germline V gene. V gave up 0 bases and J gave up 3 bases; unmatched junction bases: 7. The DNA for the CDR3 is TGTGCCAGCAGCTTAGCGCCTCCTGACAGGGGCTACGAGCAGTACTTC. It specifies CASSLAPPDRGYEQYF. The entire variable domain, with the rest obtained from reference TRBV7-6 and TRBJ2-7, is as follows: GAGVSQSPRYKVTKRGQDVALRCDPISGHVSLYWYRQALGQGPEFLTYFNYEAQQDKSGLPNDRFSAERPEGSISTLTIQRTEQRDSAMYRCASSLAPPDRGYEQYFGPGTRLTVT.

The chain combines TRBV6-5 with TRBJ2-3, with 8 bases identical to TRBD2. V lost 0 bases and J lost 6; bases outside the gene matches: 5. The CDR3 runs 15 residues. In germline, CDR1 is MNHEY, CDR2 SVGAGI. The CDR3 sequence: CASSYSTGTRDTQYF. Here the CDR3 DNA reads TGTGCCAGCAGTTACTCAACGGGGACTAGGGATACGCAGTATTTT.

The chain joins TRBV15 to TRBJ2-7, with a weak D call TRBD1 (6 bases). Germline CDR1 LNHNV, CDR2 YYDKDF (reference sequence). This CDR3 has 15 amino acids. V dropped 3 bases and J dropped 2 bases, with 14 bases sitting between them. The CDR3 sequence: CATSSSWAGAYEQYF. The CDR3 DNA reads as TGTGCCACCAGCAGCTCCTGGGCAGGGGCCTACGAGCAGTACTTC.

V usage is TRBV27 and J usage is TRBJ1-1; D unresolved. V lost 5 bases, J lost 3 bases, and 10 bases lay in between. This CDR3 has 13 amino acids. CDR1 MNHEY and CDR2 SMNVEV come from the germline V gene (reference sequence). Written as DNA, the CDR3 is TGTGCCAGCAGTAGGGAGTGGTACACTGAAGCTTTCTTT. This sequence encodes CASSREWYTEAFF.

This clone was recorded only once. This chain uses TRBV7-2 with TRBJ1-1, with D unresolved. Germline CDR1 is SGHTA and CDR2 is FQGNSA. Trimming removed 3 bases from V and 1 base from J, with 9 bases in between. The length of the CDR3 is 14 residues. The CDR3 spells CASSLATPNTEAFF. Written as DNA, the CDR3 is TGTGCCAGCAGCTTGGCGACACCGAACACTGAAGCTTTCTTT.

The genes are TRBV5-5 and TRBJ1-2, with 9 bases that match TRBD1. CDR3 length: 15 amino acids. The junction had 7 bases not matched to a gene; V was cut back by 0 bases and J by 7 bases. Germline CDR1 SGHKS, CDR2 YYEKEE (reference sequence). The CDR3 DNA sequence: TGTGCCAGCAGCTTGGGGGACAGGGCATCAGGTGGCTACACCTTC. Translating gives CASSLGDRASGGYTF.

This clone was counted between two and nine times. J is TRBJ1-6 and V is TRBV7-6, with D tentatively TRBD1 (5 bases). The germline gives CDR1 SGHVS, CDR2 FNYEAQ. The CDR3 loop spans 15 amino acids. V was pared by 4 bases and J by 14 bases, with 21 bases between. CDR3: CASSSQADSPLALHF. Here the CDR3 DNA reads TGTGCCAGCAGCTCACAAGCTGACAGTCCTTTGGCCCTCCACTTT. Complete variable domain (other parts from reference TRBV7-6 and TRBJ1-6): GAGVSQSPRYKVTKRGQDVALRCDPISGHVSLYWYRQALGQGPEFLTYFNYEAQQDKSGLPNDRFSAERPEGSISTLTIQRTEQRDSAMYRCASSSQADSPLALHFGNGTRLTVT.

The V and J genes are TRBV7-2 and TRBJ1-1; D gene unclear. The CDR3 spans 11 residues. Deletions cut 5 bases from V and 8 bases from J, with 9 bases between. Looked up from germline, CDR1 is SGHTA and CDR2 is FQGNSA. CDR3 loop: CASSARIEAFF. The CDR3 nucleotides read TGTGCCAGCAGCGCGCGTATAGAAGCTTTCTTT.

The chain uses TRBV10-1 and TRBJ2-7, with D perhaps TRBD1 (6 bases). Trimming stripped 6 bases from V and 2 bases from J, with 8 bases between. This CDR3 is 12 amino acids long. The germline CDR1 and CDR2 sequences are WNHNN and SYGVQD (reference sequence). Here the CDR3 reads CASSGDTYEQYF. CDR3 nucleotides: TGCGCCAGCAGCGGGGACACCTACGAGCAGTACTTC.

A single count supports this clone. Here the CDR3 DNA reads TGTGCCAGCAGTTCGGCTAATCGGGTCGAGCAGTACTTC. This translates into CASSSANRVEQYF. J is TRBJ2-7 and V is TRBV28; no firm D call. The germline V gene encodes CDR1 MDHEN and CDR2 SYDVKM. Trimming shortened V by 4 bases and J by 6 bases, and 13 bases separated the two germline ends. The CDR3 totals 13 residues.

This clone occurred once. The chain links TRBV4-3 to TRBJ2-1; a weak D match, TRBD1 (6 bases). Per the germline V gene, CDR1 is LGHNA and CDR2 is YSLEER. V shed 0 bases and J shed 7 bases, with 19 bases lying between them. This CDR3 has 17 residues. The CDR3 spells CASSQDLPSWGTNEQFF. CDR3 DNA sequence: TGCGCCAGCAGCCAAGACCTCCCCTCTTGGGGGACAAATGAGCAGTTCTTC.

The V call is TRBV6-2 or TRBV6-3, the J call TRBJ2-2; D not resolved. Germline CDR1 reads MNHEY; CDR2 reads SVGEGT. The CDR3 length is 15 residues. The V gene lost 5 bases and the J gene lost 6 bases, with 16 bases spanning the gap. CDR3 bases: TGTGCCAGCAGTCTCACCAGGTCGACCGCCGGGGAGCTGTTTTTT. Translation gives CASSLTRSTAGELFF.

J is TRBJ2-1 and V is TRBV7-2; the D is unclear. V was pared by 6 bases and J by 6 bases, with 6 bases between. The CDR3 spans 11 residues. The germline CDR1 and CDR2 sequences are SGHTA and FQGNSA. The CDR3 DNA reads TGTGCCAGCAGAACTATCAATGAGCAGTTCTTC. Translation: CASRTINEQFF.

The genes are TRBV20-1 and TRBJ2-7; a weak D match, TRBD2 (6 bases). With 6 bases removed from V and 3 bases from J, the gap between germline ends came to 9 bases. From germline, CDR1 is DFQATT and CDR2 SNEGSKA (reference sequence). The CDR3 contains 11 residues. The DNA for the CDR3 is TGCAGTGCCCCTAGCGTCTACGAGCAGTACTTC. Translating gives CSAPSVYEQYF.

This sequence joins TRBV6-5 and TRBJ2-2; tentative D call: TRBD2 (5 bases). With 2 bases removed from V and 2 bases from J, the gap between germline ends came to 12 bases. CDR1 MNHEY and CDR2 SVGAGI come from the germline V gene. The CDR3 spans 16 residues. The chain's CDR3 is CASSYGSSENTGELFF. In DNA, the CDR3 is TGTGCCAGCAGTTACGGGAGCTCGGAAAACACCGGGGAGCTGTTTTTT.

This chain joins TRBV19 and TRBJ2-7, with TRBD2 identical over 8 bases. The V segment lost 1 base and the J segment 2 bases; nucleotides outside the gene matches: 7. This CDR3 comprises 16 residues. The germline CDR1 and CDR2 sequences are LNHDA and SQIVND (reference sequence). CDR3 loop: CASSIGSSGSAYEQYF. The CDR3 DNA is TGTGCCAGTAGTATAGGTAGCAGCGGGAGTGCCTACGAGCAGTACTTC.

This clone was seen only a few times. V usage is TRBV9 and J usage is TRBJ2-2; D is perhaps TRBD1 (5 bases). The germline V and J ends were trimmed by 3 bases and 0 bases, with 9 bases remaining between them. The CDR3 has 15 residues. The germline V gene has CDR1 SGDLS and CDR2 YYNGEE. CDR3 sequence: CASSGGSSNTGELFF. In nucleotides, the CDR3 is TGTGCCAGCAGCGGGGGCAGCTCGAACACCGGGGAGCTGTTTTTT.

This chain uses TRBV15 with TRBJ1-1; maybe TRBD1 (5 bases). Germline-derived CDR1 and CDR2 are LNHNV and YYDKDF (reference sequence). The CDR3 spans 15 residues. The V gene lost 2 bases and the J gene lost 1 base, with 11 bases spanning the gap. As DNA, the CDR3 is TGTGCCACCAGCAGACGACAGCAGGGGAACACTGAAGCTTTCTTT. Its translation: CATSRRQQGNTEAFF.

The J gene is TRBJ1-2, the V gene TRBV28; TRBD1 agrees at 10 bases. The germline gives CDR1 MDHEN, CDR2 SYDVKM. The V gene end was trimmed by 6 bases and the J gene end by 8 bases; junction bases not matched to a gene: 9. CDR3 length: 14 amino acids. DNA for the CDR3: TGTGCCAGCAGGCCGACAGGGGGCGCTTGGGGCTACACCTTC. It specifies CASRPTGGAWGYTF.

This rearrangement joins TRBV7-9 to TRBJ1-1; 10 nucleotides agree with TRBD1. With 0 bases clipped from V and 4 bases from J, the junction kept 2 bases outside the gene matches. There are 15 residues in the CDR3. Germline V gene sequence: CDR1 SEHNR, CDR2 FQNEAQ (reference sequence). CDR3 sequence: CASSLAGQGSTEAFF. The DNA of the CDR3 is TGTGCCAGCAGCTTAGCGGGACAGGGGTCCACTGAAGCTTTCTTT.

V usage is TRBV6-5 and J usage is TRBJ2-7; unclear D gene. The germline V and J ends were trimmed by 6 bases and 5 bases, with 14 bases remaining between them. Germline CDR1 reads MNHEY; CDR2 reads SVGAGI. There are 13 residues in the CDR3. The CDR3 is CASSLGSGDEQYF. The CDR3 nucleotides read TGTGCCAGCAGCCTCGGCTCTGGAGACGAGCAGTACTTC.

The rearrangement joins TRBV18 to TRBJ1-2; the match to TRBD1 covers 10 bases. CDR3 length: 14 amino acids. The trim removed 5 bases at V and 3 bases at J, leaving 3 bases unmatched. Germline CDR1 reads KGHSH; CDR2 reads LQKENI. Here the CDR3 reads CASSADRGDYGYTF. CDR3 in DNA: TGTGCCAGCTCAGCGGACAGGGGGGACTATGGCTACACCTTC.